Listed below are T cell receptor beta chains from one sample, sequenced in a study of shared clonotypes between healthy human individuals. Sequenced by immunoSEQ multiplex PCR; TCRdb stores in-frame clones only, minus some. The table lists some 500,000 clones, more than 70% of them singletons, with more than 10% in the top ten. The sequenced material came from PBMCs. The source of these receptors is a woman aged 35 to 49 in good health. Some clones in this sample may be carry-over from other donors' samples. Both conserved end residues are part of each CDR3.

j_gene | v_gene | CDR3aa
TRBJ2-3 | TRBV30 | CAWSPDTQYF
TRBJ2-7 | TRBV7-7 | CASSLIGLGASGSYEQYF
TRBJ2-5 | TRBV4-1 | CASSQDIASGRALGETQYF
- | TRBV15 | CATSSDRGTYEQYF
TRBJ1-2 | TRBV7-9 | CASSLGGDGYTF
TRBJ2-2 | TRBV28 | CASGGGVSGELFF
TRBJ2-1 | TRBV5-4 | CASSLGTGAFNEQFF
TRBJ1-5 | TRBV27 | CASSSRVSYSMGNQPQHF
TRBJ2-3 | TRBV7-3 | CASSLYGSSTDTQYF
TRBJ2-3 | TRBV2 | CASSEARIAGDPYF
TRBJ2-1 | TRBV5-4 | CASSLGLAGAIAEQFF
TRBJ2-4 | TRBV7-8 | CASSRGTSGNFQYF
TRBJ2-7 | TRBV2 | CASSVRFSYEQYF